This T cell receptor (beta chain) is from a study of cytomegalovirus exposure and HLA in healthy donors. Broader study findings: Later analysis demonstrated an association between a missense DCLRE1C variant and TCR beta V- and J-gene trimming. DRB1 showed the most TCR associations and HLA-C the fewest in a later analysis, as rates varied by HLA locus.

Details on this clone: Its cognate antigen is unknown.

From germline, CDR1 is SGDLS and CDR2 YYNGEE. This CDR3 comprises 15 residues. Trimming removed 0 bases from V and 4 bases from J, with 10 bases in between. PCR primers comprised 60 Vbeta and 13 Jbeta primers. Measured with immunoSEQ multiplex PCR; TCRdb has only the in-frame clones, and not every one. The data show about 120,000 clones, over 75% seen once. Healthy people donating bone marrow made up the donors. The chain employs TRBV9 and TRBJ2-2; D unresolved. The sample was PBMCs. The receptor was derived from a woman between 18 and 29 years old in good health and CMV-seronegative. CDR3 sequence reads: CASSVEAYGTGELFF. The CDR3 DNA reads TGTGCCAGCAGCGTAGAAGCGTACGGCACCGGGGAGCTGTTTTTT.